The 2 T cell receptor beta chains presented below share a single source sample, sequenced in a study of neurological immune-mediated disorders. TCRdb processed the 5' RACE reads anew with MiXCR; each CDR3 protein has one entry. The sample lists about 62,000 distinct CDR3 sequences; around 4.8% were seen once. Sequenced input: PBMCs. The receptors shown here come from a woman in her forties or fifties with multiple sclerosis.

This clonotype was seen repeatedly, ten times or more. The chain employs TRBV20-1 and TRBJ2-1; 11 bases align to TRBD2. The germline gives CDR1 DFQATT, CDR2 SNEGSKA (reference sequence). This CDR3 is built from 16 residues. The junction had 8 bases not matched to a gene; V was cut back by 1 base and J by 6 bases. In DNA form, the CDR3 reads TGCAGTGCTAGAGGTAGTCTAGCGGGGGGAGGCAATGAGCAGTTCTTC. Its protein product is CSARGSLAGGGNEQFF.

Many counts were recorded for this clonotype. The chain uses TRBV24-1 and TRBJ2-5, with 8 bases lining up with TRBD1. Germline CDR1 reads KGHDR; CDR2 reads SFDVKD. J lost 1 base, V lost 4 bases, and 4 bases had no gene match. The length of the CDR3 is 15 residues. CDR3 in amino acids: CATSDPQGVQETQYF. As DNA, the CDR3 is TGTGCCACCAGTGACCCACAGGGGGTCCAAGAGACCCAGTACTTC.